This T cell receptor (beta chain) was captured by sequencing in a study of cytomegalovirus exposure and HLA in healthy donors. Study-level results: Some public TCRs appeared in many individuals, while most sequences were rare. Earlier analysis yielded a pattern in which most TCR beta V segments were productive about 90% or about 30% of the time.

Germline V lookup: CDR1 SGHRS, CDR2 YFSETQ. Trimming took off 1 base at V and 10 bases at J, with 15 bases between the two ends. The CDR3 consists of 14 residues. As to this clone: No antigen is known for it.

The primer mix had 60 Vbeta and 13 Jbeta primers. Profiling relied on immunoSEQ multiplex PCR, and the TCRdb table lists in-frame clones only, not all of them. The top ten hold approximately 2.4% of the sample, which has under 200,000 clones, 75% to 85% seen once. The chain recombines TRBV5-1 with TRBJ2-1; tentative D call: TRBD2 (5 bases). Sequencing was done on a sample of PBMCs. The sequence was obtained from a woman in her forties or fifties in good health and CMV-seronegative. CDR3 DNA: TGCGCCAGCAGCTTGCGGTTTGGGAGACGGGAGCAGTTCTTC. Its protein product is CASSLRFGRREQFF.